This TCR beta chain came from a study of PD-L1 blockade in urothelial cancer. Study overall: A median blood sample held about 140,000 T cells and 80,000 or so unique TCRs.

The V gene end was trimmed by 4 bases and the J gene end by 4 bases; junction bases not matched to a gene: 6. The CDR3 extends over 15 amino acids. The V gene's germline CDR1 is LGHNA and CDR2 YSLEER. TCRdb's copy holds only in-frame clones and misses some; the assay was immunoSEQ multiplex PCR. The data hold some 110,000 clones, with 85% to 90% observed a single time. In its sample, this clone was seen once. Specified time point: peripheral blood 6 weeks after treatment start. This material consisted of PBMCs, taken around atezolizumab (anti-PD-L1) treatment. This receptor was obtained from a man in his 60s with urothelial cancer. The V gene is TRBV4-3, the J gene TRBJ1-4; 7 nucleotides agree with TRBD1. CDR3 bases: TGCGCCAGCAGCCCCGGGACAGACTTTAATGAAAAACTGTTTTTT. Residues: CASSPGTDFNEKLFF.